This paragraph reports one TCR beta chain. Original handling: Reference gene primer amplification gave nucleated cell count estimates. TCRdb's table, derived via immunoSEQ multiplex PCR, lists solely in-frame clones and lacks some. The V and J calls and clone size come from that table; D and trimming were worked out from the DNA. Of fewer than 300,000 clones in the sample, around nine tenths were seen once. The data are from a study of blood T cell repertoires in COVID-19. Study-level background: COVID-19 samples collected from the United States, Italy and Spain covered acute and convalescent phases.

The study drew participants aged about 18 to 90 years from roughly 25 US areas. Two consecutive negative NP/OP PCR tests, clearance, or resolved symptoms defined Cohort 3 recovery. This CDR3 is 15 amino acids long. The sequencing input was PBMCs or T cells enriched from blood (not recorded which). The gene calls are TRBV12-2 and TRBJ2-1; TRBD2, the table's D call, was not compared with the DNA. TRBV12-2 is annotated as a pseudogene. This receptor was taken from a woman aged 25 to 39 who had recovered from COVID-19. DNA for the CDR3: TGTGCAAGTTCTGAACTAGCGGGAGGGCAGAATGAGCAGTTCTTC. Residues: CASSELAGGQNEQFF.